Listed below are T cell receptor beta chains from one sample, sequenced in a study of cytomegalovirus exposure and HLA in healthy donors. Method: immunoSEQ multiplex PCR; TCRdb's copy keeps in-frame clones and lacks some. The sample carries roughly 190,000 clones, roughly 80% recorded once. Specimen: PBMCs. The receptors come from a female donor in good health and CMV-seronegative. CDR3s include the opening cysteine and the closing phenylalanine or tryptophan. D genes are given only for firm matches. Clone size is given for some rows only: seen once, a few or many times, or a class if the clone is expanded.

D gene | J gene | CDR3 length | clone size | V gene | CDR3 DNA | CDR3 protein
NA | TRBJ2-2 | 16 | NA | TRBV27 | TGTGCCAGCAGTTTAATGCCAGGGGTCGGCACCGGGGAGCTGTTTTTT | CASSLMPGVGTGELFF
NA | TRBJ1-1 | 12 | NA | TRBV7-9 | TGTGCCAGCAGCTTAATGGGCCCTGAAGCTTTCTTT | CASSLMGPEAFF
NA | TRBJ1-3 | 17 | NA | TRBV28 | TGTGCCAGCAGTTTCCCTACGAGGGTGAGCTCTGGAAACACCATATATTTT | CASSFPTRVSSGNTIYF
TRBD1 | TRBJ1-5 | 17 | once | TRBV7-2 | TGTGCCAGCAGCCCCGAATCCCCAGGGGGCAGATATCAGCCCCAGCATTTT | CASSPESPGGRYQPQHF
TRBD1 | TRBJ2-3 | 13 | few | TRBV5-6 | TGTGCCAGCTTACGGACAGGGGTAGATACGCAGTATTTT | CASLRTGVDTQYF
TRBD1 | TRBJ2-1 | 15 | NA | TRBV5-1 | TGCGCCAGCAGAGAGGGACAGAGCTCCTACAATGAGCAGTTCTTC | CASREGQSSYNEQFF
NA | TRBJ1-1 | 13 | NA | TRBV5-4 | TGTGCCAGCAGCTCCGGTTGGGCCACTGAAGCTTTCTTT | CASSSGWATEAFF
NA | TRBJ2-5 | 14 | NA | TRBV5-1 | TGCGCCAGCAGCGAGTCTAGAGTGCAAGAGACCCAGTACTTC | CASSESRVQETQYF
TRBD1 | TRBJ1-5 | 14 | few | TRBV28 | TGTGCCAGCAGGCCAGGGGGTGTCAATCAGCCCCAGCATTTT | CASRPGGVNQPQHF
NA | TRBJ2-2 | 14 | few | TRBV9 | TGTGCCAGCAGCTCACCCCCGACTACCGGGGAGCTGTTTTTT | CASSSPPTTGELFF
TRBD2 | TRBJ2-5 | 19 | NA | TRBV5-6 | TGTGCCAGCAGCCTGGGGGTGGCGGGACTAGCGGGAGCAGGGGAGACCCAGTACTTC | CASSLGVAGLAGAGETQYF
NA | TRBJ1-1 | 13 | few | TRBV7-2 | TGTGCCAGCAGCTTACCGGTGAACACTGAAGCTTTCTTT | CASSLPVNTEAFF
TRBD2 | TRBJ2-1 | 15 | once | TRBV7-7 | TGTGCCAGCAGCCGGACTAGCGGGGGGAACAATGAGCAGTTCTTC | CASSRTSGGNNEQFF
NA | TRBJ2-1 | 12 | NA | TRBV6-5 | TGTGCCAGCAAGGGGATTTACAATGAGCAGTTCTTC | CASKGIYNEQFF
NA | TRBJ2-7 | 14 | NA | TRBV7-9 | TGTGCCAGCAGCTCGTCAGGGTCCCGACACGAGCAGTACTTC | CASSSSGSRHEQYF
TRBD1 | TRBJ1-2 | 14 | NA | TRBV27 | TGTGCCAGCAGTTTCACCAGGGGGATGGATGGCTACACCTTC | CASSFTRGMDGYTF
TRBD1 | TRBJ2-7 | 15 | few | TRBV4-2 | TGTGCCAGCAGCCAAGATCAGGGACAGGGGTACGAGCAGTACTTC | CASSQDQGQGYEQYF
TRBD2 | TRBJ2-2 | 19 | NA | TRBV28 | TGTGCCAGCAGTTTATGGGGGGATCAGAGCGGGGCGGGACCCGGGGAGCTGTTTTTT | CASSLWGDQSGAGPGELFF
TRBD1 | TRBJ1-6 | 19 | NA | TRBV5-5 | TGTGCCAGCAGCTCGGTGGAGGGGGCTTCGAGCTCCTATAATTCACCCCTCCACTTT | CASSSVEGASSSYNSPLHF
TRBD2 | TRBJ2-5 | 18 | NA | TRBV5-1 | TGCGCCAGCGCGCCCGGGACTAGCGGGAGCGGCCAACAAGAGACCCAGTACTTC | CASAPGTSGSGQQETQYF
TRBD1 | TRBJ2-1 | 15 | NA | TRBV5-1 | TGCGCCAGCAGCTCAGTCCCCGGACAGGGTTTAGAGCAGTTCTTC | CASSSVPGQGLEQFF
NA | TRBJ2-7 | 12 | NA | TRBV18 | TGTGCCAGCTCATACAAAGGGGACGAGCAGTACTTC | CASSYKGDEQYF
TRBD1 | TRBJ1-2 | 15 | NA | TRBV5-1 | TGCGCCAGCAGCTTGGAGTCCTCAGGGGGCAATGGCTACACCTTC | CASSLESSGGNGYTF
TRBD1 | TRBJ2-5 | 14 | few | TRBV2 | TGTGCCAGCAGTGGACAGGGCACCATCGAGACCCAGTACTTC | CASSGQGTIETQYF